This T cell receptor (beta chain) derives from a study of post-analysis software for immune sequencing data. Unique molecular identifiers were present in the TCR beta cDNA libraries. TCRdb called the PCR reads again in MiXCR, with one record for every CDR3 protein. The data hold roughly 410,000 distinct CDR3 sequences, with less than 35% observed a single time. V was clipped by 3 bases and J by 4 bases; unmatched bases: 1. This CDR3 is built from 14 residues. Germline V gives CDR1 LGHNA, CDR2 YNFKEQ. This clonotype has just a few counts. The target antigen is unknown. Study-wide findings and caveats: F-measure co-clustering was strong for batch-matched samples. Patients carried roughly 5 TRBV segments more frequently than controls did, and TRBV5-6, TRBV5-1 and TRBV20-1 were among them. Among multiple sclerosis patients, normalized Chao1 diversity was significantly below that of controls.

The rearrangement uses TRBV4-2 and TRBJ2-7; 12 bases fit TRBD2. Sample: blood. The clonotype originates from a girl between 5 and 17 years old with multiple sclerosis. CDR3 in DNA: TGTGCCAGCAGCCAGGGGACTAGCGGGTACGAGCAGTACTTC. As protein: CASSQGTSGYEQYF.